A single TCR beta chain is shown here with its context. These data originate in a study of shared clonotypes between healthy human individuals. This table comes from immunoSEQ multiplex PCR, and its TCRdb copy is limited to in-frame clones, with some not included. The sample lists roughly 660,000 clones, roughly 88% occurring once. The germline gives CDR1 MGHRA, CDR2 YSYEKL. Trimming removed 0 bases from V and 7 bases from J, with 16 bases in between. This CDR3 spans 16 amino acids. What was sequenced was memory CD8+ T cells from PBMCs. Subset specified: CD45RO+ cells pooled with CCR7-negative TemRA cells. The TCR was taken from a man aged 18-30 years in good health. Some clones in this sample may be carry-over from other donors' samples. This chain connects TRBV4-1 to TRBJ1-3, with D maybe TRBD1 (5 bases). CDR3 sequence (DNA): TGCGCCAGCAGCCAAGAAGGGGATGGGACCTCGAACACCATATATTTT. Translation gives CASSQEGDGTSNTIYF.